This T cell receptor (beta chain) is from a study of shared clonotypes between healthy human individuals. Overall study results and limits: Estimated clonotype richness was generally higher in naive than memory subsets. Depth was large, yet rarefaction showed that sorted-subset sequencing was incomplete. Clonotype sharing among donors was expected to depend on sequencing depth. In contrast to clonotypes shared by all four donors, non-shared clonotypes had lower generation probabilities.

Libraries were prepared by immunoSEQ multiplex PCR; TCRdb keeps only in-frame clonotypes and omits some of them. Of 760,000 or so clones in the sample, about 97% are singletons; the top ten hold about 0.22%. The CDR3 length is 13 residues. A word on this clone: The target antigen is unknown.

CD45RO-negative, CCR7-selected cells formed the naive CD8 fraction, which excluded terminally differentiated effector memory CD45RA+ cells. This TCR was sampled from a young man in good health. The sequencing sample was made of naive CD8+ T cells sorted from blood. The chain joins TRBV21-1 to TRBJ1-5; the listed D gene, TRBD1, was not tested against the DNA. TRBV21-1 is given as a pseudogene. The CDR3 protein is CASSKDRGQPQHF. CDR3 coding DNA: TGTGCCAGCAGCAAAGACAGGGGTCAGCCCCAGCATTTT.